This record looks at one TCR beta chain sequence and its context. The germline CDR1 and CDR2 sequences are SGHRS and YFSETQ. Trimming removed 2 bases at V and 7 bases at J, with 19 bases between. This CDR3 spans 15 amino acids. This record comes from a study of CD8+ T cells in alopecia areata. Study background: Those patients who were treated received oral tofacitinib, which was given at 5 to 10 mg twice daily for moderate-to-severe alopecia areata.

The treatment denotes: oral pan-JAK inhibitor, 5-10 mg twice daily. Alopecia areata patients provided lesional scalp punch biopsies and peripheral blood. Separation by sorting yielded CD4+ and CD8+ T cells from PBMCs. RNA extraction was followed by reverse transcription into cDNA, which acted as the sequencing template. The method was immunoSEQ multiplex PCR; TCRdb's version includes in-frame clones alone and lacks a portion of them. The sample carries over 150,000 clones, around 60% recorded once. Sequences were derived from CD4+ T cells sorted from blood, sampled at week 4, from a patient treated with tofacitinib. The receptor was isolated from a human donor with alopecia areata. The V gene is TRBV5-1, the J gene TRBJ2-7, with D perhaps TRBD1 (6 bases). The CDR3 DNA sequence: TGCGCCAGCAGCTTTTTGGCAGGGACACCGGGGGAGCAGTACTTC. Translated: CASSFLAGTPGEQYF.